This T cell receptor beta chain was documented in a study of T cells in Graves' hyperthyroidism and ophthalmopathy. This clonotype was seen only a few times. Its antigen is unknown. Regions amplified from RNA transcripts were the TCR beta CDR3 regions. When the TCR CDR3 underwent first-round RT-PCR, the HTBI primer set was used. Using its own MiXCR run on the multiplex PCR reads, TCRdb lists one record per CDR3 protein. The table shows more than 500,000 distinct CDR3 sequences, with about 16% occurring only once. Study-level points and caveats: Most thyroid clonotypes that were expanded above 0.001 also turned up in blood. Ophthalmopathy was distinguished from stable hyperthyroidism by 13 V-J signatures. Before onset, by a median of approximately 6.8 months, the model predicted ophthalmopathy.

This TCR came from a woman in her twenties or thirties with Graves' ophthalmopathy. Material for sequencing was blood.

CDR3 in DNA: TGTGCCAGCAGCTACCGGGACATCCGGGCCGCCTCCGGCTACGAGCAGTACTTC. As protein: CASSYRDIRAASGYEQYF. This sequence joins TRBV7-9 and TRBJ2-7; D might be TRBD1 (6 bases). The germline V gene encodes CDR1 SEHNR and CDR2 FQNEAQ (reference sequence). V was trimmed by 4 bases and J by 3 bases, leaving 25 bases between them. This CDR3 spans 18 amino acids.